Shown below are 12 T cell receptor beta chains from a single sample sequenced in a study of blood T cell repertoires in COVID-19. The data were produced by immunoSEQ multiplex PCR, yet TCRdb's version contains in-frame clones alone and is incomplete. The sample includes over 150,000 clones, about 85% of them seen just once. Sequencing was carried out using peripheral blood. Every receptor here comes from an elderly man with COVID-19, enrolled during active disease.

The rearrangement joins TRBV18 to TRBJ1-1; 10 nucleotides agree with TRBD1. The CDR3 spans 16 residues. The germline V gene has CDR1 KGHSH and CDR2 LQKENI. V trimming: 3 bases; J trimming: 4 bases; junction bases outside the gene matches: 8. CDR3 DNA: TGTGCCAGCTCACCCCGACAGGGGGCTTTGGGCACTGAAGCTTTCTTT. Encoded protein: CASSPRQGALGTEAFF.

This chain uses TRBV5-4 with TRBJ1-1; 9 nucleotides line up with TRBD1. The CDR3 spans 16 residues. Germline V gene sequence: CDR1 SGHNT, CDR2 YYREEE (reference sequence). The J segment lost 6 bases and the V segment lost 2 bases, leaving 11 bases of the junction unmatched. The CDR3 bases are TGTGCCAGCAGCTTCGCCCCCGACAGGGGGTTCGCTGAAGCTTTCTTT. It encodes CASSFAPDRGFAEAFF.

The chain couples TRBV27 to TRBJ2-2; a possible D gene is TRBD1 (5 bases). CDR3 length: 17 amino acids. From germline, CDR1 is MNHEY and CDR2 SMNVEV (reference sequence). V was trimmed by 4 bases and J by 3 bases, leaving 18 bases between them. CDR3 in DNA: TGTGCCAGCAGTTCCGTGATAGGGCGCAGGGACACCGGGGAGCTGTTTTTT. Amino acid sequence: CASSSVIGRRDTGELFF.

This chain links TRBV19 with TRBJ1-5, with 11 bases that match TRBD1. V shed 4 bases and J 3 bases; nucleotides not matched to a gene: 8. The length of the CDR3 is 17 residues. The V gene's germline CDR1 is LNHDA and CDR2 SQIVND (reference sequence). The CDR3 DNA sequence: TGTGCCAGTAGTACCGGGCGGACAGGGGGCTTCAATCAGCCCCAGCATTTT. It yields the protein CASSTGRTGGFNQPQHF.

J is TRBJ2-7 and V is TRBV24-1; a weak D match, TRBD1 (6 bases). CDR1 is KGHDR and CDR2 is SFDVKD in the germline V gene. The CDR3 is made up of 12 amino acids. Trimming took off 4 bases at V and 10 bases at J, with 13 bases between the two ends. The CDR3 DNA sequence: TGTGCCACCAGTGACCCCCCAGGGGAACAGTACTTC. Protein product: CATSDPPGEQYF.

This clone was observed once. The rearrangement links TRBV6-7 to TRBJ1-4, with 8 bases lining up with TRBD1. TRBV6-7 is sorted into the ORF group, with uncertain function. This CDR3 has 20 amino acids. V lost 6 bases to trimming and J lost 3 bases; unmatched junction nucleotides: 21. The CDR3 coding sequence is TGTGCCAGCAGCCAATCTTTGTCTTCGGGACAGGTAGTCGCTAATGAAAAACTGTTTTTT. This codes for CASSQSLSSGQVVANEKLFF.

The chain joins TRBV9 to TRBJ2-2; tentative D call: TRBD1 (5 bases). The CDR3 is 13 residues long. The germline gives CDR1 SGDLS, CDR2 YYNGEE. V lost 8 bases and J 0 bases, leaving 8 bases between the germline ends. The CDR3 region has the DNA TGTGCCAGTGGGGCGGCGAACACCGGGGAGCTGTTTTTT. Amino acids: CASGAANTGELFF.

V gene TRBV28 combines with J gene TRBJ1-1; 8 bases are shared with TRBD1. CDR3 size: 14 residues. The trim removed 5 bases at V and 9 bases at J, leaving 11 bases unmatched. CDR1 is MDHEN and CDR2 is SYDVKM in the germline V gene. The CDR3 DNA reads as TGTGCCAGCAGTCCCAGGGGGCAGATTAGAAAAGCTTTCTTT. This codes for CASSPRGQIRKAFF.

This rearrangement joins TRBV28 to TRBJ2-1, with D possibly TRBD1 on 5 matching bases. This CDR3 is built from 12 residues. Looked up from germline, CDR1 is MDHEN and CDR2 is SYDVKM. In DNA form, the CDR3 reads TGTGTGGTTGGGGCCGCTGGACGAGAGCAGTTCTTC. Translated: CVVGAAGREQFF.

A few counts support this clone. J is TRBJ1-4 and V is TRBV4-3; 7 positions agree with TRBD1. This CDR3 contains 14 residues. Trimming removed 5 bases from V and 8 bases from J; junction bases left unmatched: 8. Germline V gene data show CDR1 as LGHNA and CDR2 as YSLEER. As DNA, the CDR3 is TGCGCCAGCAGCTCACGACAGGGTGAAGAAAAACTGTTTTTT. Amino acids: CASSSRQGEEKLFF.

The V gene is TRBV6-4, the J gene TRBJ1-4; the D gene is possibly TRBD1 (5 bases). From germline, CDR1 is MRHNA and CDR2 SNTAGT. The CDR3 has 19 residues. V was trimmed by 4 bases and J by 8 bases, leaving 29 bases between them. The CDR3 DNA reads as TGTGCCAGCAGTGCCCCGCGACAGAGGGCGGGAGGCAGAGCCGAAAAACTGTTTTTT. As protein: CASSAPRQRAGGRAEKLFF.

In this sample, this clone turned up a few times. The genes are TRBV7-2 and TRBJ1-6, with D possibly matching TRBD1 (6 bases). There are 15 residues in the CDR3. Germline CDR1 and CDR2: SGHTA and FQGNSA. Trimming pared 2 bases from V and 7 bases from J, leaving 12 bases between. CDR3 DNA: TGTGCCAGCAGCTTACGACAGGCAGGAAATTCACCCCTCCACTTT. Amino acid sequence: CASSLRQAGNSPLHF.